One and the same sample provided the 32 T cell receptor beta chains below, sequenced in a study of spatial heterogeneity in lung cancer. The time point denotes: blood at routine non-recurrence follow-up after resection. Unsorted whole RNA samples from tumor, nontumor lung or frozen PBMC were sequenced. From the 5' RACE reads, TCRdb called clonotypes with MiXCR, one entry per CDR3 protein. The sample holds about 120,000 distinct CDR3 sequences, 12% seen once. The sequenced sample was PBMCs, obtained at follow-up. These receptor sequences come from a male donor with early-stage non-small cell lung cancer.

The CDR3 here is CASRPGLAGLGQYF. CDR3 nucleotide sequence: TGTGCCAGCCGACCGGGACTAGCGGGGTTGGGCCAGTACTTC. This chain joins TRBV11-2 and TRBJ2-5; 13 positions agree with TRBD2. The CDR3 extends over 14 amino acids. With 8 bases clipped from V and 10 bases from J, the junction kept 10 bases outside the gene matches. Germline V gene lookup returns CDR1 SGHAT and CDR2 FQNNGV.

The chain carries TRBV5-1 and TRBJ2-2, with no clear D. Germline CDR1 and CDR2: SGHRS and YFSETQ. CDR3 length: 15 residues. V dropped 0 bases and J dropped 5 bases, with 11 bases sitting between them. The CDR3 spells CASSLAASETGELFF. DNA for the CDR3: TGCGCCAGCAGCTTGGCCGCCTCAGAGACCGGGGAGCTGTTTTTT.

This clonotype was counted a few times. Written as DNA, the CDR3 is TGTGCCAGCAGCGTAGCTGTTTGGACGAACACTGAAGCTTTCTTT. This translates into CASSVAVWTNTEAFF. The chain links TRBV9 to TRBJ1-1; D unresolved. Trimming took 0 bases from V and 1 from J, leaving 10 bases between them. Germline assignment: CDR1 SGDLS and CDR2 YYNGEE. This CDR3 comprises 15 residues.

This clonotype has ten or more counts. This rearrangement joins TRBV20-1 to TRBJ2-1; 11 nucleotides agree with TRBD2. Losses at the gene ends were 6 bases for V and 6 bases for J; bases not matched to a gene: 7. In germline, CDR1 is DFQATT, CDR2 SNEGSKA (reference sequence). The CDR3 spans 14 residues. CDR3 loop: CSAPFSGGGNEQFF. DNA for the CDR3: TGCAGTGCGCCGTTTAGCGGGGGGGGCAATGAGCAGTTCTTC.

This chain uses TRBV5-1 with TRBJ2-2; 11 positions agree with TRBD1. Germline V CDR1 and CDR2: SGHRS, YFSETQ. The J segment lost 0 bases and the V segment lost 2 bases, leaving 12 bases of the junction unmatched. The CDR3 is 20 amino acids. CDR3 sequence reads: CASSFRTGGVRRANTGELFF. The CDR3 DNA follows: TGCGCCAGCAGCTTTCGGACAGGGGGCGTCCGGCGCGCGAACACCGGGGAGCTGTTTTTT.

The V gene is TRBV14, the J gene TRBJ1-2; D is unresolved. The CDR3 totals 13 residues. V dropped 4 bases and J dropped 1 base, with 7 bases sitting between them. Germline lookup yields CDR1 SGHDN and CDR2 FVKESK. The CDR3 nucleotides are TGTGCCAGCAGCCCGGACTTTAACTATGGCTACACCTTC. It encodes CASSPDFNYGYTF.

This clonotype showed up just a few times. This rearrangement joins TRBV10-3 to TRBJ2-3, with TRBD2 identical over 9 bases. The CDR3 sequence is 17 residues long. From germline, CDR1 is ENHRY and CDR2 SYGVKD. Trimming at V came to 6 bases and at J to 0 bases, leaving 10 bases not matched to a gene. The chain's CDR3 is CAIRATSGDTSTDTQYF. CDR3 coding DNA: TGTGCCATCAGAGCGACTAGCGGTGATACTAGCACAGATACGCAGTATTTT.

This clonotype was counted only a few times. V and J are TRBV6-6 and TRBJ1-1; no reliable D call. In germline, CDR1 is MNHNY, CDR2 SVGAGI (reference sequence). The CDR3 extends over 11 amino acids. Trimming removed 5 bases from V and 5 bases from J, with 6 bases in between. The CDR3: CASSRSTEAFF. CDR3 DNA: TGTGCCAGCAGTAGGAGTACTGAAGCTTTCTTT.

This clonotype has a count of ten or more. The chain is built from TRBV7-2 and TRBJ1-5; the D is unclear. CDR1 is SGHTA and CDR2 is FQGNSA in the germline V gene. This CDR3 comprises 12 residues. V lost 5 bases and J 8 bases, leaving 10 bases between the germline ends. The CDR3 region has the DNA TGTGCCAGCAGCAAGCTATCAGAGCCCCAGCATTTT. Protein sequence: CASSKLSEPQHF.

V and J are TRBV20-1 and TRBJ2-3; 11 nucleotides line up with TRBD2. The V and J ends lost 5 bases and 4 bases, in that order; junction bases with no gene match: 17. Germline V gene data show CDR1 as DFQATT and CDR2 as SNEGSKA (reference sequence). This CDR3 region has 18 residues. The CDR3 here is CSAETTSGVFVSPDTQYF. The CDR3 DNA sequence: TGCAGTGCTGAGACGACTAGCGGGGTTTTCGTATCACCAGATACGCAGTATTTT.

This clonotype has ten or more counts. The chain is built from TRBV19 and TRBJ1-5; 7 bases are shared with TRBD1. Germline lookup yields CDR1 LNHDA and CDR2 SQIVND (reference sequence). The CDR3 consists of 15 residues. Trimming took 6 bases from V and 9 from J; bases not matched to a gene: 14. DNA for the CDR3: TGTGCCAGTAGCAGAGGACAGGCAATATCATCGCCCCAGCATTTT. It yields the protein CASSRGQAISSPQHF.

The chain combines TRBV12-3 or TRBV12-4 with TRBJ1-5, with D unresolved. The CDR3 has 14 residues. V was pared by 10 bases and J by 3 bases, with 16 bases between. The CDR3 reads CAISLPGHNQPQHF. CDR3 bases: TGTGCCATCTCTTTGCCGGGCCACAATCAGCCCCAGCATTTT.

This clonotype was counted at least ten times. The genes are TRBV24-1 and TRBJ2-2; 10 bases line up with TRBD2. V dropped 4 bases and J dropped 5; count of bases not matched to a gene: 6. The CDR3 spans 16 residues. The V gene's germline CDR1 is KGHDR and CDR2 SFDVKD. In nucleotides, the CDR3 is TGTGCCACCAGTGACATTAGCGGGGGGTTTACCGGGGAGCTGTTTTTT. It codes for CATSDISGGFTGELFF.

The chain joins TRBV19 to TRBJ2-3, with 7 bases lining up with TRBD2. Trimming at V came to 6 bases and at J to 2 bases, leaving 17 bases not matched to a gene. Germline V lookup: CDR1 LNHDA, CDR2 SQIVND (reference sequence). The CDR3 contains 18 residues. Written as DNA, the CDR3 is TGTGCCAGTAGCAGAACTATTATCAGGACTAGAAACACAGATACGCAGTATTTT. Translated: CASSRTIIRTRNTDTQYF.

This clonotype was observed many times. The chain has TRBV20-1 and TRBJ2-7; no clear D. V dropped 0 bases and J dropped 0 bases, with 6 bases sitting between them. The germline gives CDR1 DFQATT, CDR2 SNEGSKA (reference sequence). This CDR3 is built from 13 residues. The DNA for the CDR3 is TGCAGTGCTAGAGAACGGCTCTCCTACGAGCAGTACTTC. Translation: CSARERLSYEQYF.

V usage is TRBV6-2 or TRBV6-3 and J usage is TRBJ2-7; 9 bases match TRBD1. This CDR3 spans 17 amino acids. From germline, CDR1 is MNHEY and CDR2 SVGEGT. After removal of 5 bases from V and 1 base from J, the junction contained 12 bases not matched to a gene. CDR3 sequence reads: CASSPLTGTGQSYEQYF. In nucleotides, the CDR3 is TGTGCCAGCAGTCCCCTTACCGGGACAGGGCAGTCCTACGAGCAGTACTTC.

In this sample, this clonotype turned up many times. J is TRBJ2-3 and V is TRBV3-1, with D perhaps assigned TRBD1 or TRBD2 (6 bases each). Per germline, CDR1 LGHDT and CDR2 YNNKEL (reference sequence). V was trimmed by 4 bases and J by 3 bases, leaving 14 bases between them. CDR3 length: 15 amino acids. The chain's CDR3 is CASSPRGPSTDTQYF. Written as DNA, the CDR3 is TGTGCCAGCAGCCCACGGGGGCCTTCAACAGATACGCAGTATTTT.

The chain couples TRBV2 to TRBJ2-7, with D perhaps given as TRBD1 or TRBD2 (5 bases each). V shed 8 bases and J shed 3 bases, with 17 bases lying between them. Germline CDR1 is SNHLY and CDR2 is FYNNEI. The CDR3 runs 14 residues. Written as DNA, the CDR3 is TGTGCCAGCGTCATTCCAGAGAGGGGCTACGAGCAGTACTTC. Protein: CASVIPERGYEQYF.

The table lists this clonotype with a few counts. The V and J genes are TRBV5-6 and TRBJ1-2; TRBD1 matches 7 bases. With V trimmed by 5 bases and J by 2 bases, 6 bases remained unmatched. The CDR3 sequence is 14 residues long. From germline, CDR1 is SGHDT and CDR2 YYEEEE. The CDR3 coding sequence is TGTGCCAGCAGGCAAGGGACAGTCAACTATGGCTACACCTTC. It is translated as CASRQGTVNYGYTF.

This clonotype was seen repeatedly, ten times or more. The gene calls are TRBV12-3 or TRBV12-4 and TRBJ2-2; D unresolved. The CDR3 runs 15 residues. The ends were cut back, 7 bases at V and 1 base at J, with 13 bases in the middle. The CDR3 DNA sequence: TGTGCCAGCACCCCCCAGATCCGGAACACCGGGGAGCTGTTTTTT. Translation gives CASTPQIRNTGELFF.

This chain links TRBV7-8 with TRBJ1-1; 7 bases map to TRBD1. CDR3 size: 15 residues. Per the germline V gene, CDR1 is SGHVS and CDR2 is FQNEAQ. The V segment lost 4 bases and the J segment 1 base; nucleotides outside the gene matches: 6. This CDR3 reads CASSSATGWNTEAFF. The CDR3 region has the DNA TGTGCCAGCAGCTCCGCGACAGGGTGGAACACTGAAGCTTTCTTT. Complete variable domain (other parts from reference TRBV7-8 and TRBJ1-1): GAGVSQSPRYKVAKRGQDVALRCDPISGHVSLFWYQQALGQGPEFLTYFQNEAQLDKSGLPSDRFFAERPEGSVSTLKIQRTQQEDSAVYLCASSSATGWNTEAFFGQGTRLTVV.

This rearrangement joins TRBV20-1 to TRBJ1-4, with TRBD1 identical over 8 bases. Germline assignment: CDR1 DFQATT and CDR2 SNEGSKA (reference sequence). This CDR3 contains 14 residues. V shed 0 bases, J shed 8 bases, and the junction held 5 bases outside the gene matches. CDR3 region: CSARDNRGKEKLFF. The CDR3 bases are TGCAGTGCTAGAGATAACAGGGGGAAAGAAAAACTGTTTTTT.

This clonotype was observed a handful of times. Written as DNA, the CDR3 is TGTGCCTGGACGGGCAGGGGGCCCAGTGGTTCACCCCTCCACTTT. This translates into CAWTGRGPSGSPLHF. The V gene is TRBV30, the J gene TRBJ1-6, with 8 bases that match TRBD1. Germline V lookup: CDR1 GTSNPN, CDR2 SVGIG (reference sequence). This CDR3 comprises 15 residues. After removal of 4 bases from V and 9 bases from J, the junction contained 11 bases not matched to a gene.

The table lists this clonotype with many counts. The chain couples TRBV19 to TRBJ2-3; TRBD2 matches at 12 bases. The J segment lost 2 bases and the V segment lost 3 bases, leaving 6 bases of the junction unmatched. Germline V CDR1 and CDR2: LNHDA, SQIVND (reference sequence). The CDR3 is 17 amino acids. As DNA, the CDR3 is TGTGCCAGTAGTATGTCTAGCGGGGGGGCCTTCACAGATACGCAGTATTTT. It yields the protein CASSMSSGGAFTDTQYF.

This clonotype was counted only a few times. The rearrangement uses TRBV6-5 and TRBJ2-2; TRBD1 aligns across 9 bases. Germline V CDR1 and CDR2: MNHEY, SVGAGI. The CDR3 runs 16 residues. With 4 bases clipped from V and 2 bases from J, the junction kept 5 bases outside the gene matches. In DNA, the CDR3 is TGTGCCAGCAGTTCCCCGGGACAGGGTAACACCGGGGAGCTGTTTTTT. This gives the protein CASSSPGQGNTGELFF.

This clonotype has just a few counts. The CDR3 region has the DNA TGTGCCAGCAGCAATCCGGGACTTTATCCTCCGTTCTTC. Protein sequence: CASSNPGLYPPFF. This chain connects TRBV28 to TRBJ2-1; D is possibly TRBD2 (6 bases). Germline V gives CDR1 MDHEN, CDR2 SYDVKM. Trimming stripped 6 bases from V and 15 bases from J, with 21 bases between. CDR3 length equals 13 residues.

This clonotype has ten or more counts. This chain links TRBV7-3 with TRBJ1-4; 7 nucleotides agree with TRBD1. The CDR3 runs to 15 residues. The V gene end was trimmed by 5 bases and the J gene end by 6 bases; junction bases not matched to a gene: 9. In germline, CDR1 is SGHTA, CDR2 FQGTGA. Here the CDR3 reads CASSQQGRRDEKLFF. CDR3 sequence (DNA): TGTGCCAGCAGCCAACAGGGGAGAAGGGATGAAAAACTGTTTTTT.

This clonotype has at least ten counts. This chain joins TRBV7-2 and TRBJ1-1; 10 nucleotides match TRBD1. In germline, CDR1 is SGHTA, CDR2 FQGNSA. This CDR3 contains 14 residues. Germline trimming cut 5 bases from V and 2 bases from J; bases unmatched to any gene: 2. CDR3 loop: CASSPTGGNTEAFF. In DNA form, the CDR3 reads TGTGCCAGCAGCCCGACAGGGGGCAACACTGAAGCTTTCTTT.

This clonotype was detected only a few times. The CDR3 is CSVRQSSYEQYF. For the CDR3, the DNA is TGCAGCGTTCGACAGAGCTCCTACGAGCAGTACTTC. This chain joins TRBV29-1 and TRBJ2-7, with D possibly being TRBD1 (5 bases). The CDR3 has 12 amino acids. V lost 5 bases and J 0 bases, leaving 8 bases between the germline ends. Germline V gene lookup returns CDR1 SQVTM and CDR2 ANQGSEA.

This clonotype was recorded at least ten times. J is TRBJ1-2 and V is TRBV7-2, with D uncertain. CDR1 SGHTA and CDR2 FQGNSA come from the germline V gene. The CDR3 spans 13 residues. V lost 3 bases, J lost 1 base, and 6 bases lay in between. CDR3 DNA sequence: TGTGCCAGCAGCTTTGAGCGTAACTATGGCTACACCTTC. It specifies CASSFERNYGYTF. Together with reference TRBV7-2 and TRBJ1-2, the CDR3 gives the full variable domain: GAGVSQSPSNKVTEKGKDVELRCDPISGHTALYWYRQSLGQGLEFLIYFQGNSAPDKSGLPSDRFSAERTGGSVSTLTIQRTQQEDSAVYLCASSFERNYGYTFGSGTRLTVV.

In this sample, this clonotype turned up a few times. The chain uses TRBV6-6 and TRBJ1-5; the D is unclear. Germline V gene lookup returns CDR1 MNHNY and CDR2 SVGAGI (reference sequence). The V end lost 5 bases, the J end lost 0 bases, and 26 bases lay between the germline ends. The CDR3 is 20 amino acids. The CDR3 protein is CASSHRVPRDGAYSNQPQHF. The CDR3 nucleotides are TGTGCCAGCAGTCACAGAGTCCCAAGAGATGGCGCGTATAGCAATCAGCCCCAGCATTTT.

CDR3 sequence (DNA): TGTGCCAGCAACCCGCGGGGCCGCTACGAGCAGTACTTC. Protein: CASNPRGRYEQYF. The chain couples TRBV7-9 to TRBJ2-7, with a possible D match to TRBD2 (6 bases). CDR1 is SEHNR, CDR2 FQNEAQ, per germline (reference sequence). Trimming removed 7 bases from V and 3 bases from J, with 13 bases in between. The CDR3 loop spans 13 amino acids.